This TCR beta chain was retrieved from a study of blood T cell repertoires in COVID-19 (dated by TCRdb to 2020 to 2022). Broadly, across the study: Samples covering the acute and convalescent phases of COVID-19 were provided by collaborators in the United States, Italy and Spain. The prospective study material was composed of cDNA or gDNA derived from T cells, B-cell-depleted T cells, or PBMCs. Samples came from the ongoing ImmuneRACE study (first 160 participants) plus 1,254 subjects from 6 global collaborators. Where available, HLA class I and class II types were taken from metadata supplied by the sample provider and were not determined by assay-based typing. Nearly every sample came with metadata listing a de-identified subject ID, COVID-19 status, age in years and sex. A freely available public database, intended as a resource for researchers studying the immune response to SARS-CoV-2, is where the repertoires were released. Subjects who had been exposed to COVID-19, were actively infected with it, or had recovered from it provided the deeply sampled blood TCRbeta repertoires that made up the dataset.

Details on this clone: There is no known antigen for this receptor. No much larger clone is present one base from it, and per-base qualities are unavailable.

Here is what the overall study found, with its caveats: The quantity of clinical and demographic metadata differed by source and by participant and was supplied without curation.

Participants in the prospective study were enrolled through a virtual design, were aged about 18 to 90 years, and lived in some 24 United States geographic areas. Cohort assignment in the prospective study relied on participant-reported clinical history from a screening survey and a study questionnaire. Recovered participants in ImmuneRACE Cohort 3 were defined as having two consecutive negative NP/OP PCR tests, clearance from a healthcare professional, or resolution of symptoms. Mobile phlebotomists in the prospective study collected whole blood, serum and a nasopharyngeal or oropharyngeal swab from every participant. Participants in the prospective study had the option to provide additional blood draws and questionnaires over a 2-month period. Prospective study blood samples were shipped either frozen or at room temperature before DNA extraction. Reading from cysteine to phenylalanine, the CDR3 counts 14 amino acids. Only the CDR3 part of the read is kept: 42 bases, read in frame from the first base. According to the germline V gene, CDR1 reads SGHTA and CDR2 reads FQGNSA. Compared with germline, V lacks 2 bases and J lacks 4 bases; bases without a gene match: 2.

TCRbeta CDR3 regions were amplified from genomic DNA by means of the immunoSEQ Assay, a bias-controlled multiplex PCR. The paper's data handling went like this. The number of nucleated cells in each sample was estimated by amplification of reference gene primers within the assay. To quantify the absolute abundance of each unique TCRbeta CDR3 rearrangement, sequence reads were collapsed and filtered. Productive Simpson clonality was computed per sample as the square root of Simpson's diversity index over productive rearrangements. This immuneACCESS table, as held by TCRdb, lists in-frame sequences with V and J called but not all clones. Of the missing ones, under half trace to an unresolved V gene in checked studies; the others have no known cause. The V and J calls and clone size were taken over from that table, and D and trimming were inferred from the DNA. Here the sample has 150,000 to 200,000 clones; around 81% occur a single time. The ten largest make up approximately 5.4% of the sample.

The specimen sequenced was PBMCs or T cells enriched from blood (not recorded which). The chain links TRBV7-2 with TRBJ2-7; 10 bases in between match TRBD2. The clonotype originates from a man aged 35 to 55 who had recovered from COVID-19. The DNA is TGTGCCAGCAGCTTAAGCGGGGGGGAGTACGAGCAGTACTTC. Translated, this gives CASSLSGGEYEQYF.